The rows below give T cell receptor beta chains drawn from one sample of a study of human CD8 memory T cell subsets. Following a re-call of the 5' RACE reads, TCRdb has one entry per CDR3 protein and lacks DNA. This sample contains 17,000 or so distinct CDR3 sequences. The sequencing sample was made of CD8+ stem-like memory T cells (TSCM and TCM) sorted from PBMCs. These receptors were obtained from a human donor in good health. CDR3s include the opening cysteine and the closing phenylalanine or tryptophan. Clone sizes are given selectively: once, few, many, or a class where the clone is expanded.

j_call cdr3_length clone_size v_call cdr3_aa
TRBJ1-1 18 - TRBV6-2/TRBV6-3 CASSYSTGAHGLNTEAFF
TRBJ2-1 12 - TRBV25-1 CASSNSGNEQFF
TRBJ2-3 17 - TRBV27 CASSPLSPAGSTDTQYF
TRBJ2-1 14 - TRBV20-1 CSASGTSEWDEQFF
TRBJ2-5 14 - TRBV20-1 CSGSGTRYQETQYF
TRBJ2-7 14 - TRBV12-3/TRBV12-4 CASSYGVSSYEQYF
TRBJ2-2 12 - TRBV5-1 CASRLNTGELFF
TRBJ2-7 16 - TRBV3-1 CASSQAGGRSSYEQYF
TRBJ1-2 12 - TRBV29-1 CSAEIGTEGYTF
TRBJ2-7 16 - TRBV7-9 CASSPAPPGRTYEQYF
TRBJ2-7 11 - TRBV19 CASSKGQEQYF
TRBJ2-1 11 - TRBV5-1 CASSQGNEQFF
TRBJ1-2 15 - TRBV4-1 CASSQDRTGNYGYTF
TRBJ2-3 15 medium-sized TRBV20-1 CSALPLAGDTDTQYF
TRBJ2-7 14 - TRBV7-7 CASSLSAGAHEQYF
TRBJ2-3 16 - TRBV12-3/TRBV12-4 CASTTYLETSTDTQYF
TRBJ2-5 13 - TRBV20-1 CSASRPLEETQYF
TRBJ2-3 17 - TRBV20-1 CSAREVATKAGTDTQYF
TRBJ2-1 15 - TRBV6-6 CASSLLTSGYNEQFF
TRBJ2-7 15 - TRBV5-5 CASSLEETGGYEQYF
TRBJ1-1 15 medium-sized TRBV12-3/TRBV12-4 CASSLGILTGTEAFF
TRBJ2-7 14 - TRBV27 CASSRQGQGHEQYF
TRBJ2-2 17 - TRBV7-9 CASSLGTGTANTGELFF
TRBJ2-2 14 - TRBV7-8 CASSQEVFTGELFF
TRBJ2-1 15 - TRBV5-6 CASSWGTGTNNEQFF
TRBJ2-1 16 - TRBV5-4 CASSLDNSQGYNEQFF
TRBJ2-5 17 - TRBV7-9 CASSTFSGGAARETQYF
TRBJ1-2 12 - TRBV10-3 CAITQGADGYTF
TRBJ2-5 16 - TRBV28 CASASWGRGSQETQYF
TRBJ2-3 18 - TRBV3-1 CASSRLKNTGSSTDTQYF
TRBJ2-5 15 - TRBV7-8 CASSLASMASGQEYF
TRBJ2-1 12 - TRBV30 CAWSSTYNEQFF
TRBJ1-1 16 - TRBV7-9 CASSLRTGHMNTEAFF
TRBJ2-7 14 - TRBV6-6 CASSYYGGDYEQYF
TRBJ2-7 12 - TRBV6-6 CASSPSRAEQYF
TRBJ2-1 18 - TRBV7-8 CASSPLRTGSISYNEQFF
TRBJ2-5 12 - TRBV7-9 CASSLGMETQYF
TRBJ2-7 17 - TRBV11-2 CASSLVGHREGSYEQYF
TRBJ2-7 13 - TRBV7-2 CASSMGLTYEQYF
TRBJ2-3 16 - TRBV5-1 CASSLELAGVTDTQYF
TRBJ2-3 15 - TRBV4-1 CASSQVWQSADTQYF
TRBJ2-2 17 - TRBV28 CASSLELQGAGTGELFF
TRBJ2-1 14 - TRBV6-6 CASSNRQGPNEQFF
TRBJ1-1 12 - TRBV29-1 CSALGQGVEAFF
TRBJ2-7 12 - TRBV27 CASSLLGVEQYF
TRBJ1-1 14 - TRBV2 CASMEQERDTEAFF
TRBJ1-1 13 - TRBV28 CASSFGGSTEAFF
TRBJ2-7 14 - TRBV10-1 CASSLGGQGREQYF
TRBJ2-1 12 - TRBV6-6 CASGAERNEQFF
TRBJ2-5 15 - TRBV7-7 CASSLGPGGQETQYF